Shown below are 29 T cell receptor beta chains from a single sample sequenced in a study of blood T cell repertoires in COVID-19. This table comes from immunoSEQ multiplex PCR, and its TCRdb copy is limited to in-frame clones, with some not included. The sample shows under 250,000 clones, more than 65% of them seen only once. The specimen sequenced was peripheral blood. Receptor source: a woman aged 55 to 70 with acute or convalescent COVID-19.

This clone was counted a few times. This chain joins TRBV3-1 (or the pseudogene TRBV3-2) and TRBJ1-2, with D possibly being TRBD1 (5 bases). Between the trimmed V and J ends, which lost 10 bases and 7 bases, there was a span of 13 bases. This CDR3 spans 11 amino acids. The germline CDR1 and CDR2 sequences are LGHDT and YNNKEL (reference sequence). CDR3 sequence (DNA): TGTGCCACCGCGGGGGTGGCTGGCTACACCTTC. The encoded protein is CATAGVAGYTF.

This clone is a singleton in its sample. The CDR3 DNA sequence: TGTGCCAGCAGCTTGAACAGGGTTGCGGATACGCAGTATTTT. Amino acid sequence: CASSLNRVADTQYF. The V gene is TRBV11-2, the J gene TRBJ2-3, with D possibly matching TRBD1 (6 bases). The CDR3 covers 14 residues. The V gene lost 3 bases and the J gene lost 6 bases, with 13 bases spanning the gap. Germline V CDR1 and CDR2: SGHAT, FQNNGV.

This chain joins TRBV5-4 and TRBJ1-2; D unclear. CDR3 size: 13 residues. The germline V gene encodes CDR1 SGHNT and CDR2 YYREEE (reference sequence). V shed 1 base and J shed 2 bases, with 6 bases lying between them. Here the CDR3 reads CASSLPENYGYTF. The CDR3, as DNA: TGTGCCAGCAGCTTGCCGGAGAACTATGGCTACACCTTC.

V usage is TRBV29-1 and J usage is TRBJ2-7; 7 bases agree with TRBD1. V gave up 7 bases and J gave up 5 bases; unmatched junction bases: 8. The length of the CDR3 is 12 residues. Germline V gene data show CDR1 as SQVTM and CDR2 as ANQGSEA. CDR3 DNA: TGCAGCGGTACAGGGGCGCGCAACGAGCAGTACTTC. Translating gives CSGTGARNEQYF.

The chain recombines TRBV7-9 with TRBJ1-1, with TRBD1 matching over 7 bases. V shed 3 bases, J shed 2 bases, and the junction held 3 bases outside the gene matches. The CDR3 consists of 14 residues. The germline V gene has CDR1 SEHNR and CDR2 FQNEAQ (reference sequence). CDR3 nucleotide sequence: TGTGCCAGCAGCTTCGGGACAGATAACACTGAAGCTTTCTTT. This gives the protein CASSFGTDNTEAFF.

This chain connects TRBV11-2 to TRBJ2-7; perhaps TRBD1 as D (6 bases). There are 14 residues in the CDR3. V lost 3 bases, J lost 3 bases, and 12 bases lay in between. In germline, CDR1 is SGHAT, CDR2 FQNNGV. Here the CDR3 reads CASSFSGAIYEQYF. For the CDR3, the DNA is TGTGCCAGCAGCTTTTCAGGGGCCATCTACGAGCAGTACTTC.

The chain joins TRBV5-1 to TRBJ1-4, with D unresolved. This CDR3 has 17 residues. The V end was cut by 4 bases, the J end by 0 bases, with 16 bases between. Germline values: CDR1 SGHRS, CDR2 YFSETQ. The CDR3 DNA sequence: TGCGCCAGCAGCGTCGTCCCCTTATCTGCAACTAATGAAAAACTGTTTTTT. This encodes CASSVVPLSATNEKLFF.

The chain couples TRBV7-9 to TRBJ2-1, with D perhaps TRBD2 (6 bases). Germline loops: CDR1 SEHNR, CDR2 FQNEAQ (reference sequence). V lost 11 bases to trimming and J lost 0 bases, with 14 bases between them. The CDR3 totals 14 residues. The CDR3, as DNA: TGTGCCGCCCCGGCGGGGAGCTCCTACAATGAGCAGTTCTTC. Translated: CAAPAGSSYNEQFF.

The chain recombines TRBV18 with TRBJ1-2, with 9 bases fitting TRBD1. V shed 2 bases and J 6 bases; nucleotides not matched to a gene: 1. Germline V gene sequence: CDR1 KGHSH, CDR2 LQKENI. The length of the CDR3 is 13 residues. The CDR3 DNA is TGTGCCAGCTCACCAGGGACAGGGAATGGCTACACCTTC. This sequence encodes CASSPGTGNGYTF.

This clone was counted only a few times. The chain links TRBV7-2 to TRBJ2-1; TRBD1 might be the D (6 bases). The CDR3 has 14 residues. Trimming removed 1 base from V and 6 bases from J, with 10 bases in between. Germline V gene lookup returns CDR1 SGHTA and CDR2 FQGNSA. Here the CDR3 reads CASSLVVRGNEQFF. The CDR3, as DNA: TGTGCCAGCAGCTTAGTTGTCAGGGGCAATGAGCAGTTCTTC. Based on the CDR3 plus reference TRBV7-2 and TRBJ2-1, the full variable domain is GAGVSQSPSNKVTEKGKDVELRCDPISGHTALYWYRQSLGQGLEFLIYFQGNSAPDKSGLPSDRFSAERTGGSVSTLTIQRTQQEDSAVYLCASSLVVRGNEQFFGPGTRLTVL.

This chain links TRBV14 with TRBJ1-5; D uncertain. Between the trimmed V and J ends, which lost 0 bases and 4 bases, there was a span of 4 bases. The CDR3 runs to 13 residues. In germline, CDR1 is SGHDN, CDR2 FVKESK. CDR3 nucleotide sequence: TGTGCCAGCAGCCAAGAAATAAATCAGCCCCAGCATTTT. It is translated as CASSQEINQPQHF.

V gene TRBV2 combines with J gene TRBJ2-5; 11 nucleotides line up with TRBD2. Looked up from germline, CDR1 is SNHLY and CDR2 is FYNNEI. V shed 6 bases, J shed 2 bases, and the junction held 5 bases outside the gene matches. There are 15 residues in the CDR3. Here the CDR3 reads CASRSGTSGQETQYF. The CDR3 region has the DNA TGTGCCAGCAGAAGCGGGACTAGCGGACAAGAGACCCAGTACTTC.

The chain couples TRBV12-3 or TRBV12-4 to TRBJ1-1; D ambiguous. CDR3 length: 13 residues. Trimming removed 7 bases from V and 5 bases from J, with 14 bases in between. This CDR3 is CASNSPGYTEAFF. CDR3 nucleotides: TGTGCCAGCAATTCTCCGGGTTATACTGAAGCTTTCTTT.

This clone was observed a single time. The rearrangement uses TRBV4-2 and TRBJ1-2; D possibly corresponds to TRBD1 (6 bases). The CDR3 sequence is 15 residues long. Per germline, CDR1 LGHNA and CDR2 YNFKEQ. V lost 0 bases, J lost 8 bases, and 16 bases lay in between. The CDR3 region is CASSQERVDSIGYTF. CDR3 coding DNA: TGTGCCAGCAGCCAAGAACGTGTGGACAGTATAGGCTACACCTTC.

This chain connects TRBV5-6 to TRBJ2-3; TRBD2 aligns across 8 bases. This CDR3 spans 14 amino acids. V lost 3 bases and J lost 5; bases outside the gene matches: 5. Germline CDR1 reads SGHDT; CDR2 reads YYEEEE. CDR3: CASSSRTSRDTQYF. The CDR3 coding sequence is TGTGCCAGCAGCTCGCGGACTAGCCGAGATACGCAGTATTTT.

The J gene is TRBJ1-1, the V gene TRBV7-6; the D is unclear. The ends were cut back, 5 bases at V and 1 base at J, with 14 bases in the middle. This CDR3 contains 15 residues. Germline V gene lookup returns CDR1 SGHVS and CDR2 FNYEAQ. The CDR3 loop is CASSLEVSGNTEAFF. The CDR3 DNA reads as TGTGCCAGCAGCCTAGAGGTTTCGGGGAACACTGAAGCTTTCTTT.

The chain couples TRBV10-3 to TRBJ2-3, with D possibly matching TRBD2 (6 bases). Germline-derived CDR1 and CDR2 are ENHRY and SYGVKD. Trimming cost V 6 bases and J 2 bases, with 12 bases left between them. CDR3 length equals 14 residues. The CDR3 coding sequence is TGTGCCATCAGATTAGCGGCCCACACAGATACGCAGTATTTT. Translation gives CAIRLAAHTDTQYF.

DNA of the CDR3: TGTGCCAGCAGTACCCTATACAGTCAGAAGCAGTACTTC. As protein: CASSTLYSQKQYF. The rearrangement joins TRBV6-6 to TRBJ2-7; D is unclear. The CDR3 runs 13 residues. Per the germline V gene, CDR1 is MNHNY and CDR2 is SVGAGI (reference sequence). The ends were cut back, 5 bases at V and 8 bases at J, with 16 bases in the middle.

The genes are TRBV6-5 and TRBJ2-7, with 8 bases lining up with TRBD1. The V and J ends lost 8 bases and 12 bases, in that order; junction bases with no gene match: 15. Germline assignment: CDR1 MNHEY and CDR2 SVGAGI. The CDR3 is 13 amino acids. The CDR3 is CASPGRQGKLGYF. In DNA form, the CDR3 reads TGTGCCAGCCCCGGGAGACAGGGGAAACTGGGGTACTTC.

This clone is a singleton in its sample. The chain has TRBV5-1 and TRBJ2-7; TRBD1 aligns across 10 bases. Trimming cost V 5 bases and J 2 bases; bases outside gene matches: 1. Germline assignment: CDR1 SGHRS and CDR2 YFSETQ. The CDR3 sequence is 13 residues long. The CDR3 DNA reads as TGCGCCAGCAGGGGGACAGGGGCCTACGAGCAGTACTTC. As protein: CASRGTGAYEQYF.

The V and J genes are TRBV5-1 and TRBJ1-1; TRBD1 agrees at 7 bases. Germline-derived CDR1 and CDR2 are SGHRS and YFSETQ. The CDR3 extends over 14 amino acids. V dropped 4 bases and J dropped 4; count of bases not matched to a gene: 7. The CDR3 is CASSPGQRITEAFF. The CDR3 coding sequence is TGCGCCAGCAGCCCGGGACAGCGAATCACTGAAGCTTTCTTT.

V usage is TRBV30 and J usage is TRBJ1-1; D uncertain. CDR1 is GTSNPN and CDR2 is SVGIG in the germline V gene (reference sequence). This CDR3 is 10 amino acids long. Deletions cut 4 bases from V and 5 bases from J, with 5 bases between. The CDR3 region is CAWIRTEAFF. The CDR3 bases are TGTGCCTGGATCCGTACTGAAGCTTTCTTT.

The V gene is TRBV6-5, the J gene TRBJ2-5; 7 bases line up with TRBD2. Germline CDR1 reads MNHEY; CDR2 reads SVGAGI. CDR3 length equals 14 residues. The V gene end was trimmed by 11 bases and the J gene end by 1 base; junction bases not matched to a gene: 10. The CDR3, as DNA: TGTGCCTCCCGGGGGGTGGGATCCCAAGAGACCCAGTACTTC. Its translation is CASRGVGSQETQYF.

The CDR3 DNA follows: TGCGCCAGCAGCATGACAGGGGACTACAATGAGCAGTTCTTC. This translates into CASSMTGDYNEQFF. The chain uses TRBV5-1 and TRBJ2-1, with 8 bases lining up with TRBD1. The CDR3 is 14 amino acids. Germline trimming cut 4 bases from V and 3 bases from J; bases unmatched to any gene: 3. CDR1 is SGHRS and CDR2 is YFSETQ in the germline V gene.

The rearrangement uses TRBV14 and TRBJ2-6; D perhaps matches TRBD2 (7 bases). CDR1 and CDR2 (germline): SGHDN, FVKESK. This CDR3 comprises 16 residues. Deletions cut 2 bases from V and 2 bases from J, with 10 bases between. CDR3 loop: CASSQRGGTGANVLTF. The CDR3 nucleotides are TGTGCCAGCAGCCAAAGGGGGGGCACTGGGGCCAACGTCCTGACTTTC.

The chain carries TRBV5-1 and TRBJ2-5; D unresolved. Trimming shortened V by 4 bases and J by 2 bases, and 12 bases separated the two germline ends. Germline assignment: CDR1 SGHRS and CDR2 YFSETQ. This CDR3 is built from 14 residues. The CDR3, as DNA: TGCGCCAGCAGCCCGACTGGTGCTCAAGAGACCCAGTACTTC. This codes for CASSPTGAQETQYF.

This sequence joins TRBV7-2 and TRBJ2-3; 8 bases line up with TRBD2. Germline V gene sequence: CDR1 SGHTA, CDR2 FQGNSA. The CDR3 has 15 residues. The trim removed 0 bases at V and 7 bases at J, leaving 6 bases unmatched. This chain's CDR3 is CASSLASGGVYTQYF. Written as DNA, the CDR3 is TGTGCCAGCAGCTTAGCATCCGGGGGGGTTTATACGCAGTATTTT.

The chain uses TRBV9 and TRBJ1-2; D remains unclear. Germline CDR1 and CDR2: SGDLS and YYNGEE. This CDR3 comprises 12 residues. V was pared by 0 bases and J by 6 bases, with 6 bases between. Written as DNA, the CDR3 is TGTGCCAGCAGCGTAGGAGGGAATGGCTACACCTTC. This encodes CASSVGGNGYTF.

The chain joins TRBV5-1 to TRBJ2-7, with TRBD2 matching over 7 bases. Trimming removed 0 bases from V and 2 bases from J; junction bases left unmatched: 5. CDR1 SGHRS and CDR2 YFSETQ come from the germline V gene. This CDR3 region has 15 residues. The CDR3 DNA reads TGCGCCAGCAGCTTGGTGGGAGGGCCCACCTACGAGCAGTACTTC. Translation gives CASSLVGGPTYEQYF.